These 21 T cell receptor beta chains were sequenced from one sample in a study of OX40 agonist ivuxolimab in advanced cancers. Sequenced by immunoSEQ multiplex PCR; TCRdb stores in-frame clones only, minus some. The sample carries 60,000 or so clones, roughly 88% recorded once. This material consisted of CD4+ or CD8+ T cells sorted from blood, taken in a trial of the OX40 agonist ivuxolimab. These receptors were obtained from an adult with an advanced solid tumor such as melanoma, head and neck, liver or kidney cancer.

By sample share, this clone is medium-sized. V is TRBV4-1 and J is TRBJ1-6; 7 nucleotides agree with TRBD1. Germline V gene data show CDR1 as MGHRA and CDR2 as YSYEKL. This CDR3 has 15 amino acids. V lost 0 bases and J lost 6; bases outside the gene matches: 2. CDR3 amino acids: CASSQDTGVNSPLHF. Here the CDR3 DNA reads TGCGCCAGCAGCCAAGATACAGGGGTTAATTCACCCCTCCACTTT.

J is TRBJ1-1 and V is TRBV9; D gene uncertain. Germline V gene data show CDR1 as SGDLS and CDR2 as YYNGEE. Trimming cost V 0 bases and J 5 bases, with 8 bases left between them. This CDR3 spans 13 amino acids. CDR3 loop: CASSVGGQTEAFF. In DNA form, the CDR3 reads TGTGCCAGCAGCGTAGGAGGGCAAACTGAAGCTTTCTTT.

This clone has a single count. V is TRBV13 and J is TRBJ2-3; tentative D call: TRBD2 (5 bases). Germline CDR1 is PRHDT and CDR2 is FYEKMQ (reference sequence). The CDR3 consists of 16 residues. The V end was cut by 5 bases, the J end by 2 bases, with 17 bases between. The DNA for the CDR3 is TGTGCCAGCAGCGTACCGGAGGCCTCCCTCACAGATACGCAGTATTTT. It is translated as CASSVPEASLTDTQYF.

The genes are TRBV29-1 and TRBJ2-3; D is possibly TRBD2 (5 bases). This CDR3 is 18 amino acids long. Germline V lookup: CDR1 SQVTM, CDR2 ANQGSEA. Trimming shortened V by 7 bases and J by 5 bases, and 31 bases separated the two germline ends. The CDR3 DNA sequence: TGCAGCGCAATACGCCCCCCAGTGGCGGGCCATAAGGGAGATACGCAGTATTTT. Encoded protein: CSAIRPPVAGHKGDTQYF.

CDR3 bases: TGTGCCAGCAGCTTATTCGTGACCTACGAGCAGTACGTC. Protein product: CASSLFVTYEQYV. This sequence joins TRBV7-8 and TRBJ2-7; no definite D call. This CDR3 spans 13 amino acids. The ends were cut back, 2 bases at V and 2 bases at J, with 7 bases in the middle. Germline CDR1 reads SGHVS; CDR2 reads FQNEAQ.

The chain carries TRBV27 and TRBJ2-1, with TRBD2 as a possible D gene (5 bases). V was shortened by 6 bases and J by 9 bases, with 15 bases between the two germline ends. CDR1 and CDR2 from the germline V gene are MNHEY and SMNVEV (reference sequence). The CDR3 spans 13 residues. The CDR3 sequence: CASRALSGVEQFF. The CDR3 DNA follows: TGTGCCAGCAGGGCACTCAGCGGTGTTGAGCAGTTCTTC.

This chain links TRBV7-9 with TRBJ1-1, with D maybe TRBD1 (5 bases). CDR1 SEHNR and CDR2 FQNEAQ come from the germline V gene (reference sequence). This CDR3 spans 16 amino acids. V was trimmed by 7 bases and J by 1 base, leaving 19 bases between them. The CDR3 loop reads CASTHLSGGTNTEAFF. The CDR3 DNA is TGTGCCAGCACCCATCTTTCCGGGGGTACGAACACTGAAGCTTTCTTT.

This chain uses TRBV4-1 with TRBJ2-7; no clear D gene. This CDR3 has 14 amino acids. Looked up from germline, CDR1 is MGHRA and CDR2 is YSYEKL. V shed 6 bases and J shed 0 bases, with 12 bases lying between them. In DNA form, the CDR3 reads TGCGCCAGCAGTCAGACAAGCATCTCCTACGAGCAGTACTTC. This encodes CASSQTSISYEQYF.

V usage is TRBV19 and J usage is TRBJ1-2; D call uncertain. Germline CDR1 LNHDA, CDR2 SQIVND (reference sequence). The CDR3 has 12 residues. The V end lost 0 bases, the J end lost 8 bases, and 7 bases lay between the germline ends. Here the CDR3 reads CASSIDFGGYTF. In DNA form, the CDR3 reads TGTGCCAGTAGTATAGATTTTGGGGGCTACACCTTC.

This chain joins TRBV7-2 and TRBJ2-7; the match to TRBD2 covers 9 bases. Germline trimming cut 5 bases from V and 6 bases from J; bases unmatched to any gene: 11. The germline V gene encodes CDR1 SGHTA and CDR2 FQGNSA. The CDR3 spans 15 residues. The CDR3 spells CASSPYGREGSEQYF. DNA of the CDR3: TGTGCCAGCAGCCCCTATGGGCGGGAGGGGAGCGAGCAGTACTTC.

This clone has just one count. This rearrangement joins TRBV6-5 to TRBJ1-1; weak D call: TRBD1 (6 bases). Germline V CDR1 and CDR2: MNHEY, SVGAGI. The ends were cut back, 2 bases at V and 1 base at J, with 8 bases in the middle. This CDR3 comprises 14 residues. This chain's CDR3 is CASSYGGGNTEAFF. DNA for the CDR3: TGTGCCAGCAGTTACGGGGGCGGGAACACTGAAGCTTTCTTT.

The chain recombines TRBV4-1 with TRBJ2-5, with D perhaps assigned TRBD1 or TRBD2 (5 bases each). Between the trimmed V and J ends, which lost 2 bases and 5 bases, there was a span of 15 bases. Germline CDR1 and CDR2: MGHRA and YSYEKL. The CDR3 extends over 15 amino acids. The CDR3 sequence is CASSQNRDGAETQYF. CDR3 in DNA: TGCGCCAGCAGCCAAAACCGGGACGGCGCCGAGACCCAGTACTTC.

V gene TRBV7-9 combines with J gene TRBJ2-1; 9 bases are shared with TRBD2. CDR1 and CDR2 from the germline V gene are SEHNR and FQNEAQ (reference sequence). This CDR3 comprises 16 residues. Trimming at V came to 3 bases and at J to 4 bases, leaving 7 bases not matched to a gene. In DNA, the CDR3 is TGTGCCAGCAGCTTTCACCTAGCGGGAAGGTACAATGAGCAGTTCTTC. Amino acid sequence: CASSFHLAGRYNEQFF. Together with reference TRBV7-9 and TRBJ2-1, the CDR3 gives the full variable domain: DTGVSQNPRHKITKRGQNVTFRCDPISEHNRLYWYRQTLGQGPEFLTYFQNEAQLEKSRLLSDRFSAERPKGSFSTLEIQRTEQGDSAMYLCASSFHLAGRYNEQFFGPGTRLTVL.

The V and J genes are TRBV16 and TRBJ1-2, with D hard to call. V lost 0 bases to trimming and J lost 4 bases, with 6 bases between them. The CDR3 is 13 amino acids. The germline V gene encodes CDR1 KGHSY and CDR2 FQNENV. Here the CDR3 reads CASSQSPGYGYTF. CDR3 bases: TGTGCCAGCAGCCAATCTCCGGGCTATGGCTACACCTTC.

V usage is TRBV29-1 and J usage is TRBJ2-1; TRBD2 might be the D (6 bases). This CDR3 spans 13 amino acids. CDR1 is SQVTM and CDR2 is ANQGSEA in the germline V gene. The V end was cut by 8 bases, the J end by 7 bases, with 18 bases between. CDR3 sequence reads: CSPRLGERNEQFF. As DNA, the CDR3 is TGCAGCCCGCGACTAGGGGAGCGGAATGAGCAGTTCTTC.

The gene calls are TRBV7-2 and TRBJ2-1; D may be TRBD1 or TRBD2 (5 bases each). The CDR3 covers 15 residues. Germline loops: CDR1 SGHTA, CDR2 FQGNSA. V lost 7 bases to trimming and J lost 7 bases, with 20 bases between them. The CDR3, as DNA: TGTGCCAGCACCATCTATCCGGGGACGGGAAATGAGCAGTTCTTC. It codes for CASTIYPGTGNEQFF.

On this clone: As the CDR3 is not closed by the conserved phenylalanine or tryptophan, this likely results from a read error. The chain is built from TRBV7-9 and TRBJ1-2, with D unresolved. CDR1 is SEHNR and CDR2 is FQNEAQ in the germline V gene (reference sequence). The CDR3 is made up of 12 amino acids. V lost 5 bases to trimming and J lost 8 bases, with 12 bases between them. CDR3 residues: CASSPRTGGYTL. In DNA, the CDR3 is TGTGCCAGCAGCCCCCGGACGGGCGGCTACACCCTC.

The chain has TRBV2 and TRBJ1-2; TRBD1 matches 8 bases. The CDR3 extends over 14 amino acids. The germline V gene encodes CDR1 SNHLY and CDR2 FYNNEI. J was trimmed by 3 bases and V by 7 bases; bases with no gene match: 7. This CDR3 is CASIGDRTDYGYTF. The DNA of the CDR3 is TGTGCCAGCATAGGGGACAGGACGGACTATGGCTACACCTTC.

The V gene is TRBV28, the J gene TRBJ1-6; 10 nucleotides match TRBD1. Germline V gene data show CDR1 as MDHEN and CDR2 as SYDVKM. This CDR3 is built from 19 residues. Germline trimming cut 6 bases from V and 0 bases from J; bases unmatched to any gene: 11. CDR3 sequence: CASSSSGTGAPSYNSPLHF. The CDR3 coding sequence is TGTGCCAGCAGCTCATCCGGGACAGGGGCCCCCTCCTATAATTCACCCCTCCACTTT.

The rearrangement uses TRBV19 and TRBJ2-5; 13 bases are a match to TRBD2. V was pared by 3 bases and J by 9 bases, with 4 bases of the junction left unmatched. CDR1 LNHDA and CDR2 SQIVND come from the germline V gene (reference sequence). This CDR3 contains 14 residues. The CDR3 spells CASSIQTSGGPQYF. CDR3 nucleotide sequence: TGTGCCAGTAGTATCCAGACTAGCGGGGGGCCCCAGTACTTC. The full variable domain, with the rest looked up from reference TRBV19 and TRBJ2-5, is DGGITQSPKYLFRKEGQNVTLSCEQNLNHDAMYWYRQDPGQGLRLIYYSQIVNDFQKGDIAEGYSVSREKKESFPLTVTSAQKNPTAFYLCASSIQTSGGPQYFGPGTRLLVL.

The rearrangement joins TRBV5-5 to TRBJ1-2, with D unresolved. Germline V gene data show CDR1 as SGHKS and CDR2 as YYEKEE (reference sequence). V lost 2 bases and J lost 2, with 4 bases in between. The CDR3 has 12 residues. For the CDR3, the DNA is TGTGCCAGCAGCTTTGGGAACTATGGCTACACCTTC. This sequence encodes CASSFGNYGYTF.